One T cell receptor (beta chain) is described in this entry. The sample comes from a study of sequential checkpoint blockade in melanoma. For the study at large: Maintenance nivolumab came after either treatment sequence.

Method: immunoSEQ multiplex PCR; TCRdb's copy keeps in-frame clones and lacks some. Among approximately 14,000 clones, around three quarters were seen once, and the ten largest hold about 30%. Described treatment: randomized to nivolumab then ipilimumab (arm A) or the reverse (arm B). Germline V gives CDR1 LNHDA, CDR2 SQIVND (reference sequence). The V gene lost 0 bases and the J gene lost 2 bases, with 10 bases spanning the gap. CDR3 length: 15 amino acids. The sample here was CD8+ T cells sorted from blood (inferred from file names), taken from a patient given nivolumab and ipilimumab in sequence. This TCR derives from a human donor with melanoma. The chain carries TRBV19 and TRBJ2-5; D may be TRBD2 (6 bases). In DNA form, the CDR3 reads TGTGCCAGTAGTATAGAACCAGGGACTCAAGAGACCCAGTACTTC. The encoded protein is CASSIEPGTQETQYF.